The 19 T cell receptor beta chains reported below all come from one sample, sequenced in a study of T cell responses to AZD1222 COVID-19 vaccine. The method was immunoSEQ multiplex PCR; TCRdb's version includes in-frame clones alone and lacks a portion of them. Among about 140,000 clones listed, 80% to 95% were seen once. Here the sequenced sample was peripheral blood, taken 28 days after the second AZD1222 dose. The receptors were sampled from an adult who received the AZD1222 COVID-19 vaccine.

V is TRBV18 and J is TRBJ2-1; D is possibly TRBD2 (6 bases). The CDR3 is 14 amino acids. CDR1 and CDR2 (germline): KGHSH, LQKENI. Trimming took off 3 bases at V and 6 bases at J, with 12 bases between the two ends. As DNA, the CDR3 is TGTGCCAGCTCACCGGGACTCCTAAGCAATGAGCAGTTCTTC. Translated, it gives CASSPGLLSNEQFF.

J is TRBJ2-1 and V is TRBV5-1, with TRBD2 matching over 13 bases. The germline gives CDR1 SGHRS, CDR2 YFSETQ. The CDR3 contains 17 residues. The ends lost 1 base at V and 7 bases at J; junction bases unmatched: 8. DNA of the CDR3: TGCGCCAGCAGCTTGACTAGCGGGAGGGCCGTAAGGAATGAGCAGTTCTTC. Its translation: CASSLTSGRAVRNEQFF.

The gene calls are TRBV7-9 and TRBJ2-1, with 7 bases identical to TRBD2. CDR3 length: 14 amino acids. CDR1 is SEHNR and CDR2 is FQNEAQ in the germline V gene (reference sequence). V dropped 0 bases and J dropped 9; count of bases not matched to a gene: 5. The CDR3 here is CASSLAGGPVEQFF. The CDR3 nucleotides read TGTGCCAGCAGCTTAGCGGGAGGGCCAGTTGAGCAGTTCTTC.

The chain uses TRBV7-2 and TRBJ2-7; no clear D. CDR3 length equals 12 residues. CDR1 is SGHTA and CDR2 is FQGNSA in the germline V gene. V gave up 4 bases and J gave up 3 bases, with 7 bases separating them. The CDR3 sequence is CASSWGLYEQYF. In DNA, the CDR3 is TGTGCCAGCAGCTGGGGTCTCTACGAGCAGTACTTC.

The CDR3 DNA follows: TGTGCCAGCAGCCGATCGGGACACAGATACAATGAGCAGTTCTTC. Translating it yields CASSRSGHRYNEQFF. The chain has TRBV3-1 (or the pseudogene TRBV3-2) and TRBJ2-1; TRBD1 is a possible D gene (6 bases). The CDR3 consists of 15 residues. The ends were cut back, 4 bases at V and 4 bases at J, with 14 bases in the middle. Germline CDR1 LGHDT, CDR2 YNNKEL (reference sequence).

The chain combines TRBV19 with TRBJ1-1, with a tentative D call TRBD1 (6 bases). The CDR3 is made up of 18 amino acids. Trimming left V 5 bases short and J 6 bases short, with 28 bases between. The germline CDR1 and CDR2 sequences are LNHDA and SQIVND (reference sequence). The CDR3 region has the DNA TGTGCCAGTAGTCCCGTAGTCCTCGGGGGCGAACCCTTGCCTGAAGCTTTCTTT. Amino acids: CASSPVVLGGEPLPEAFF. The full variable domain, its missing parts supplied by reference TRBV19 and TRBJ1-1, is DGGITQSPKYLFRKEGQNVTLSCEQNLNHDAMYWYRQDPGQGLRLIYYSQIVNDFQKGDIAEGYSVSREKKESFPLTVTSAQKNPTAFYLCASSPVVLGGEPLPEAFFGQGTRLTVV.

The chain has TRBV27 and TRBJ2-1, with TRBD2 matching 9 bases. This CDR3 has 13 amino acids. Losses at the gene ends were 4 bases for V and 9 bases for J; bases not matched to a gene: 4. Germline V gene data show CDR1 as MNHEY and CDR2 as SMNVEV (reference sequence). CDR3 residues: CASSSGLAREQFF. The CDR3 bases are TGTGCCAGCAGTTCGGGACTAGCCCGTGAGCAGTTCTTC.

This clone has only one observation. This chain uses TRBV3-1 (or the pseudogene TRBV3-2) with TRBJ2-3, with 14 positions matching TRBD2. Germline loops: CDR1 LGHDT, CDR2 YNNKEL (reference sequence). CDR3 size: 15 residues. After removal of 5 bases from V and 8 bases from J, the junction contained 6 bases not matched to a gene. The CDR3 DNA follows: TGTGCCAGCAGCTTGGGGACTAGCGGGAGTGGTACGCAGTATTTT. Translation gives CASSLGTSGSGTQYF.

The chain combines TRBV21-1 with TRBJ2-3; TRBD2 was called by the table and not checked on the DNA. TRBV21-1 is reported as a pseudogene. CDR3 size: 12 residues. For the CDR3, the DNA is TGTGCCAGCAGCGCTACTGGAGATACGCAGTATTTT. Translating gives CASSATGDTQYF.

This clone was observed a handful of times. The rearrangement joins TRBV5-1 to TRBJ1-1; D may be TRBD1 (5 bases). The germline gives CDR1 SGHRS, CDR2 YFSETQ. The V end was cut by 1 base, the J end by 4 bases, with 8 bases between. This CDR3 is 13 amino acids long. CDR3 protein: CASSLLGGTEAFF. The CDR3 nucleotides are TGCGCCAGCAGCTTGCTTGGGGGCACTGAAGCTTTCTTT.

This clone was counted once. This rearrangement joins TRBV11-2 to TRBJ2-1; 11 bases match TRBD2. This CDR3 has 17 residues. Germline values: CDR1 SGHAT, CDR2 FQNNGV. Trimming at V came to 3 bases and at J to 4 bases, leaving 8 bases not matched to a gene. CDR3 residues: CASSFSLTSGTYNEQFF. CDR3 DNA sequence: TGTGCCAGCAGCTTTTCCTTGACTAGCGGGACGTACAATGAGCAGTTCTTC.

This chain's CDR3 is CASSPRVESEAFF. CDR3 DNA: TGTGCCAGCTCACCACGGGTGGAGAGCGAAGCTTTCTTT. This rearrangement joins TRBV18 to TRBJ1-1; no firm D call. Trimming removed 1 base at V and 8 bases at J, with 11 bases between. The CDR3 runs 13 residues. In germline, CDR1 is KGHSH, CDR2 LQKENI.

This rearrangement joins TRBV28 to TRBJ1-2; no reliable D call. The CDR3 contains 16 residues. CDR1 and CDR2 (germline): MDHEN, SYDVKM. Trimming left V 5 bases short and J 4 bases short, with 20 bases between. The CDR3 coding sequence is TGTGCCAGCAGTGCCCAAGCCTACCGTGACCTCTATGGCTACACCTTC. Translating it yields CASSAQAYRDLYGYTF.

The chain joins TRBV18 to TRBJ1-2; 9 bases agree with TRBD1. The CDR3 loop spans 14 amino acids. Trimming at V came to 6 bases and at J to 8 bases, leaving 10 bases not matched to a gene. Germline CDR1 KGHSH, CDR2 LQKENI. For the CDR3, the DNA is TGTGCCAGCTCCCCGACGACAGGGGGATTGGGCTACACCTTC. This translates into CASSPTTGGLGYTF.

This clone was counted a single time. This chain links TRBV5-1 with TRBJ2-3; TRBD2 aligns across 8 bases. The germline gives CDR1 SGHRS, CDR2 YFSETQ. After removal of 4 bases from V and 6 bases from J, the junction contained 7 bases not matched to a gene. CDR3 length equals 14 residues. The CDR3, as DNA: TGCGCCAGCAGCAAGGGACTAGTGTCGGATACGCAGTATTTT. Amino acid sequence: CASSKGLVSDTQYF.

The chain combines TRBV4-3 with TRBJ2-3; D unclear. The CDR3 has 15 amino acids. The V end was cut by 0 bases, the J end by 2 bases, with 9 bases between. The germline V gene encodes CDR1 LGHNA and CDR2 YSLEER. The chain's CDR3 is CASSQDGRTTDTQYF. In DNA, the CDR3 is TGCGCCAGCAGCCAAGACGGGCGGACCACAGATACGCAGTATTTT.

This clone was recorded a few times. In DNA form, the CDR3 reads TGTGCCAGCTCACCTGATCCCGACAATGAGCAGTTCTTC. This translates into CASSPDPDNEQFF. The genes are TRBV18 and TRBJ2-1; D remains unclear. V lost 3 bases, J lost 5 bases, and 8 bases lay in between. Per the germline V gene, CDR1 is KGHSH and CDR2 is LQKENI. CDR3 length equals 13 residues. Combining the CDR3 with reference TRBV18 and TRBJ2-1 gives the whole variable domain NAGVMQNPRHLVRRRGQEARLRCSPMKGHSHVYWYRQLPEEGLKFMVYLQKENIIDESGMPKERFSAEFPKEGPSILRIQQVVRGDSAAYFCASSPDPDNEQFFGPGTRLTVL.

The chain recombines TRBV7-8 with TRBJ2-7; D ambiguous. CDR1 and CDR2 from the germline V gene are SGHVS and FQNEAQ. The V and J ends lost 3 bases and 5 bases respectively, with 8 bases between them. The CDR3 has 12 residues. The CDR3 here is CASSFNWNEQYF. CDR3 bases: TGTGCCAGCAGCTTCAATTGGAACGAGCAGTACTTC.

This chain connects TRBV29-1 to TRBJ2-7; D is possibly TRBD1 (6 bases). Trimming took 7 bases from V and 0 from J, leaving 16 bases between them. This CDR3 comprises 14 residues. Germline loops: CDR1 SQVTM, CDR2 ANQGSEA. CDR3 nucleotide sequence: TGCAGCGCAAGAAGGACAGCTACCTCCTACGAGCAGTACTTC. Its protein product is CSARRTATSYEQYF.